The source of this T cell receptor beta chain is a study of blood T cell repertoires in COVID-19. As for the study in general: Whether acute or convalescent, the COVID-19 samples came from the United States, Italy and Spain. T cells, B-cell-depleted T cells, or PBMCs supplied cDNA or gDNA.

Trimming took 6 bases from V and 11 from J, leaving 11 bases between them. This CDR3 has 11 residues. The germline V gene encodes CDR1 SNHLY and CDR2 FYNNEI. Profiled with immunoSEQ multiplex PCR; TCRdb holds only in-frame clones, not every one. Here the sample spans under 350,000 clones, about 82% being singletons. The chain carries TRBV2 and TRBJ1-5; no definite D call. Input material: peripheral blood. This clonotype was sampled from a human donor in a cohort sampled during active COVID-19. The chain's CDR3 is CASRGPLTQHF. The CDR3 nucleotides are TGTGCCAGCAGGGGCCCTCTGACCCAGCATTTT.